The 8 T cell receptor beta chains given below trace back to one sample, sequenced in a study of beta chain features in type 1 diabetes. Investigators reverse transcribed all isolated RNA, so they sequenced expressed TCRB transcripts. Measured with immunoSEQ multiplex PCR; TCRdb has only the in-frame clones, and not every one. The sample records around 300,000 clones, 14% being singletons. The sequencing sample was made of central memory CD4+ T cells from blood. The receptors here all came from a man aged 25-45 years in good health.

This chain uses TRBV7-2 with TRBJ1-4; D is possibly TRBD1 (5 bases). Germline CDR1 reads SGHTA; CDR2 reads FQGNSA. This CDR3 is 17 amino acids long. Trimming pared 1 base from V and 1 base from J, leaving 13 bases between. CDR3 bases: TGTGCCAGCAGCTTAGTGCGGGGGACGGTAACTAATGAAAAACTGTTTTTT. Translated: CASSLVRGTVTNEKLFF.

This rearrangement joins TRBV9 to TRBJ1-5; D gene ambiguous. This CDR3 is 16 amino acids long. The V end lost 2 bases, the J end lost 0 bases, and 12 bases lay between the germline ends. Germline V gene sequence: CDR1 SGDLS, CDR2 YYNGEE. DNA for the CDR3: TGTGCCAGCAGCGTTCGGTCGGAAGGTAGCAATCAGCCCCAGCATTTT. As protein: CASSVRSEGSNQPQHF.

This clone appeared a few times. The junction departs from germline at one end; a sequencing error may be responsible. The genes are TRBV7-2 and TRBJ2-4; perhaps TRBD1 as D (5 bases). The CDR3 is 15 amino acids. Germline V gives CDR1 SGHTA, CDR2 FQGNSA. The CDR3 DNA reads TGCGCCAGCAGCCAAGATCCTGGGCAGGGCCTTCTTCAGTACTTC. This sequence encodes CASSQDPGQGLLQYF.

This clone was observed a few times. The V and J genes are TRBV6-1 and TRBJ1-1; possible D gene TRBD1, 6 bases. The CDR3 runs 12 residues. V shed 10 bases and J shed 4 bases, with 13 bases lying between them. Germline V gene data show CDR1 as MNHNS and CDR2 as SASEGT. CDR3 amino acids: CATIQGSTEAFF. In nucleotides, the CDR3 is TGTGCCACCATACAGGGATCCACTGAAGCTTTCTTT.

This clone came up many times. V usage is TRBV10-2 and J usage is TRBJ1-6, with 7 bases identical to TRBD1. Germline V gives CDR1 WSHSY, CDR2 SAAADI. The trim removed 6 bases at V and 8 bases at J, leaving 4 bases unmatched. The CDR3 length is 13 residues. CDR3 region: CASRDRADSPLHF. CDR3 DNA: TGCGCCAGCAGAGACAGGGCGGATTCACCCCTCCACTTT.

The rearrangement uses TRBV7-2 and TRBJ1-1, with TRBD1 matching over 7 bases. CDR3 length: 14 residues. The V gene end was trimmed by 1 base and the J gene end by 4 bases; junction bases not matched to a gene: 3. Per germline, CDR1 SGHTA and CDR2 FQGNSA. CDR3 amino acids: CASSLDRGGTEAFF. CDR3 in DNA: TGTGCCAGCAGCTTAGACAGGGGCGGCACTGAAGCTTTCTTT.

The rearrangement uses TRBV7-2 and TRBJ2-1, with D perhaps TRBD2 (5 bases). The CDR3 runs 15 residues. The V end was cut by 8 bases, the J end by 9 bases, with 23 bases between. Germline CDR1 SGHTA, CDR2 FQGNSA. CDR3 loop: CASSLAHREGGEQFF. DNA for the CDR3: TGTGCCAGCTCGCTAGCTCACCGCGAGGGCGGTGAGCAGTTCTTC.

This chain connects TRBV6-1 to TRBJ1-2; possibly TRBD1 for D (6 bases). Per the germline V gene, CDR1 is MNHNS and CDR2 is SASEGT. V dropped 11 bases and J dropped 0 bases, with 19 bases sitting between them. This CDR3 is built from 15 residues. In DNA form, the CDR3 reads TGTGCCGCCCGGAGGGGGTCGGATACTAACTATGGCTACACCTTC. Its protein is CAARRGSDTNYGYTF.